The source of this T cell receptor beta chain is a study of identical twins. Study-wide results and caveats: Within beta out-of-frame sequences, the excess sharing observed between twins was weaker.

Template switching created a universal primer site, and the cDNA included unique molecular identifiers. TCRdb re-called the 5' RACE reads with MiXCR, one entry per CDR3 protein. The sample lists 310,000 or so distinct CDR3 sequences, less than 9.5% occurring once. This clonotype came up a few times. What it binds is not known. These same records also appear under a second study, on yellow fever vaccine responses in identical twins.

Sequenced input: CD8+ T cells sorted from blood. This TCR derives from a woman aged 18-29 years in good health.

CDR3 sequence reads: CASSLAFGGEQYF. As DNA, the CDR3 is TGTGCCAGCAGTTTGGCGTTCGGGGGCGAGCAGTACTTC. The chain couples TRBV27 to TRBJ2-7; D is perhaps TRBD2 (6 bases). Trimming shortened V by 3 bases and J by 6 bases, and 12 bases separated the two germline ends. The CDR3 runs 13 residues. Germline V gene data show CDR1 as MNHEY and CDR2 as SMNVEV (reference sequence).